Each of the 21 T cell receptor beta chains below was sequenced from the same sample in a study of T cell clonality in common variable immunodeficiency. These TCRs are of unknown antigen specificity. The table came from immunoSEQ multiplex PCR; TCRdb's copy has only in-frame clones and leaves some out. The data show approximately 30,000 clones, with none appearing a single time. Study results and caveats: Fewer deletions and N-nucleotide insertions were reportedly seen in common variable immunodeficiency TCR beta sequences.

The sample comprised peripheral blood mononuclear cells. These receptors all stem from a human donor with common variable immunodeficiency.

Incomplete CDR3 DNA: TGTGCCAGTAAAAGGGGCGGTGAAAAA. Protein product: CASKRGGEK. In full, the CDR3 is CASKRGGEKLFF. J is TRBJ1-4 and V is TRBV19; D possibly corresponds to TRBD1 (5 bases). The DNA ends 3 residues before the CDR3 does, and the rest of the CDR3 is filled in from the germline J gene. The V gene lost 7 bases and the J gene lost 7 bases, with 10 bases spanning the gap. Looked up from germline, CDR1 is LNHDA and CDR2 is SQIVND (reference sequence). This CDR3 region has 12 residues.

This clone was observed a few times. The read ends 3 residues shy of where the CDR3 ends; the end is completed using the germline J gene. The chain employs TRBV7-3 and TRBJ2-3, with 15 bases aligning to TRBD2. This CDR3 is 16 amino acids long. Germline loops: CDR1 SGHTA, CDR2 FQGTGA. With 3 bases clipped from V and 4 bases from J, the junction kept 2 bases outside the gene matches. The part of the CDR3 DNA that was read is TGTGCCAGCAGCTTCGGACTAGCGGGGGGGCCAGATACG. It translates to CASSFGLAGGPDT. The CDR3 reads in full as CASSFGLAGGPDTQYF.

By proportion, this clone is medium-sized. Coverage ceases 3 residues before the CDR3 finishes, and the germline J gene fills in the end. The V call is TRBV7-9, the J call TRBJ2-4; D remains ambiguous. Germline assignment: CDR1 SEHNR and CDR2 FQNEAQ (reference sequence). This CDR3 spans 15 amino acids. The V gene lost 5 bases and the J gene lost 1 base, with 12 bases spanning the gap. The CDR3 reads CASSPANLAKNIQYF. The sequenced part of the CDR3 DNA is TGTGCCAGCAGCCCAGCGAACCTGGCCAAAAACATT. The complete variable domain, with remaining parts taken from reference TRBV7-9 and TRBJ2-4, reads DTGVSQNPRHKITKRGQNVTFRCDPISEHNRLYWYRQTLGQGPEFLTYFQNEAQLEKSRLLSDRFSAERPKGSFSTLEIQRTEQGDSAMYLCASSPANLAKNIQYFGAGTRLSVL.

This clone was seen many times. The CDR3 end is not reached by the read, which stops 3 residues before it; the germline J gene fills it in. This rearrangement joins TRBV20-1 to TRBJ1-2, with D hard to call. CDR3 size: 12 residues. With 7 bases removed from V and 4 bases from J, the gap between germline ends came to 13 bases. The germline gives CDR1 DFQATT, CDR2 SNEGSKA (reference sequence). CDR3 residues: CSGNSLIYGYTF. The DNA read from the CDR3 is TGCAGTGGTAACAGCCTCATCTATGGC.

On this clone itself: Coverage ceases 3 residues before the CDR3 finishes, and the germline J gene fills in the end. V usage is TRBV18 and J usage is TRBJ2-2; weak D call: TRBD1 (7 bases). CDR3 length equals 17 residues. The ends were cut back, 3 bases at V and 5 bases at J, with 19 bases in the middle. Germline V gives CDR1 KGHSH, CDR2 LQKENI. CDR3 residues: CASSPFDQGGVTGELFF. The sequenced part of the CDR3 DNA is TGTGCCAGCTCACCGTTCGACCAGGGGGGAGTTACCGGGGAG.

In regard to this clone: Read data end 3 residues before the CDR3 end; the end is taken from the germline J gene. The chain uses TRBV19 and TRBJ2-3, with D tentatively TRBD2 (7 bases). This CDR3 has 16 amino acids. Germline CDR1 is LNHDA and CDR2 is SQIVND (reference sequence). V lost 7 bases, J lost 3 bases, and 20 bases lay in between. CDR3 loop: CASTLRGGMRTDTQYF. The sequenced part of the CDR3 DNA is TGTGCCAGTACTTTGAGGGGGGGGATGAGAACAGATACG.

The table lists this clone with many counts. The observed sequence ends 3 residues before the CDR3 terminus, with the missing tail filled in from the germline J gene. This sequence joins TRBV29-1 and TRBJ2-2, with 8 nucleotides matching TRBD1. Looked up from germline, CDR1 is SQVTM and CDR2 is ANQGSEA. This CDR3 has 15 amino acids. V shed 2 bases and J 1 base; nucleotides not matched to a gene: 3. CDR3 protein: CSVERTGRNTGELFF. The DNA read from the CDR3 is TGCAGCGTTGAAAGGACAGGGCGGAACACCGGGGAG.

This clone was found a few times. The observed sequence ends 3 residues before the CDR3 terminus, with the missing tail filled in from the germline J gene. This chain joins TRBV18 and TRBJ1-1; no clear D. CDR1 KGHSH and CDR2 LQKENI come from the germline V gene. The V end lost 6 bases, the J end lost 1 base, and 12 bases lay between the germline ends. This CDR3 contains 14 residues. CDR3 DNA (partial): TGTGCCAGCTCTAACGCGGCCTGGAACACTGAA. It is translated as CASSNAAWNTE. The CDR3 in full is CASSNAAWNTEAFF.

This clone was seen a handful of times. The read is 3 residues too short to cover the CDR3 end, so that end is filled in from the germline J gene. This chain joins TRBV6-2 or TRBV6-3 and TRBJ2-5; 12 bases match TRBD2. CDR3 length equals 17 residues. CDR1 is MNHEY, CDR2 SVGEGT, per germline. After removal of 4 bases from V and 5 bases from J, the junction contained 11 bases not matched to a gene. Partial CDR3 DNA: TGTGCCAGCAGTTTAGGACTAGCGGGGACCTTCGGGGAGACC. Its protein product is CASSLGLAGTFGET. The CDR3, in full, reads CASSLGLAGTFGETQYF.

Points on this clone: The read ends 3 residues early relative to the CDR3; the germline J gene fills the gap. J is TRBJ2-1 and V is TRBV2; maybe TRBD1 (5 bases). Germline V CDR1 and CDR2: SNHLY, FYNNEI. The ends were cut back, 4 bases at V and 6 bases at J, with 10 bases in the middle. There are 13 residues in the CDR3. The CDR3 bases that were read are TGTGCCAGCAGTGTAGTAAGGGGCAATGAG. Protein: CASSVVRGNE. From start to end, the CDR3 is CASSVVRGNEQFF.

This clone was seen only a few times. The sequenced CDR3 bases are TGTGCCTGGAGATCAGGGGGATATAATTCACCC. Amino acid sequence: CAWRSGGYNSP. The full CDR3 sequence reads CAWRSGGYNSPLHF. The rearrangement joins TRBV30 to TRBJ1-6; TRBD1 matches at 7 bases. Sequencing ends 3 residues short of the CDR3 end; the germline J gene provides the rest. V lost 3 bases to trimming and J lost 4 bases; unmatched junction nucleotides: 3. This CDR3 contains 14 residues. Looked up from germline, CDR1 is GTSNPN and CDR2 is SVGIG (reference sequence).

This clone was observed a few times. The CDR3 goes on 3 residues after the read ends, and that part is filled in from the germline J gene. The chain is built from TRBV6-2 or TRBV6-3 and TRBJ2-6; D is unclear. Germline assignment: CDR1 MNHEY and CDR2 SVGEGT. V was cut by 2 bases and J by 2 bases, with 13 bases left in between. CDR3 length: 17 amino acids. The DNA read from the CDR3 is TGTGCCAGCAGTTACCATCTGCAGAGAACTGGGGCCAACGTC. It specifies CASSYHLQRTGANV. The whole CDR3 protein reads CASSYHLQRTGANVLTF.

Worth noting for this clone: Read data end 3 residues before the CDR3 end; the end is taken from the germline J gene. The chain couples TRBV5-1 to TRBJ2-1, with 8 bases matching TRBD2. Per the germline V gene, CDR1 is SGHRS and CDR2 is YFSETQ. The CDR3 covers 14 residues. With 6 bases clipped from V and 2 bases from J, the junction kept 4 bases outside the gene matches. The CDR3 here is CASNGRGTYNEQFF. The covered CDR3 bases are TGCGCCAGCAACGGGAGGGGCACCTACAATGAG.

About this clone itself: The sequence runs out 3 residues before the end of the CDR3; the remainder is reconstructed from the germline J gene. V is TRBV6-1 and J is TRBJ2-7; either TRBD1 or TRBD2 may supply D (5 bases each). The CDR3 sequence is 15 residues long. V gave up 2 bases and J gave up 3 bases, with 14 bases separating them. The germline gives CDR1 MNHNS, CDR2 SASEGT. The CDR3 bases that were read are TGTGCCAGCAGTGAATTTCAGGGTGAGGGCTACGAG. The encoded protein is CASSEFQGEGYE. In full, the CDR3 is CASSEFQGEGYEQYF.

This clone has just a few counts. The read comes to an end 3 residues before the CDR3 does, leaving the germline J gene to fill in the end. The chain couples TRBV6-2 or TRBV6-3 to TRBJ2-5; D is possibly TRBD2 (5 bases). V was pared by 2 bases and J by 1 base, with 8 bases between. The V gene's germline CDR1 is MNHEY and CDR2 SVGEGT. The CDR3 is 14 residues long. The sequenced part of the CDR3 DNA is TGTGCCAGCAGTTACGAGGGTCCCCAAGAGACC. Its protein is CASSYEGPQET. The whole CDR3 region reads CASSYEGPQETQYF.

This clone appeared many times. The read comes to an end 3 residues before the CDR3 does, leaving the germline J gene to fill in the end. The chain recombines TRBV14 with TRBJ1-2; 8 bases fit TRBD1. The CDR3 has 17 residues. Per germline, CDR1 SGHDN and CDR2 FVKESK. V lost 4 bases, J lost 2 bases, and 12 bases stayed unmatched. CDR3 DNA, as far as it was read: TGTGCCAGCAGCCCAAGGATTGTAGACAGGGGAAACTATGGC. This encodes CASSPRIVDRGNYG. The CDR3 reads in full as CASSPRIVDRGNYGYTF.

Turning to this clone: Read data end 3 residues before the CDR3 end; the end is taken from the germline J gene. The chain is built from TRBV7-3 and TRBJ1-1; 8 bases are a match to TRBD1. V shed 2 bases and J 0 bases; nucleotides not matched to a gene: 5. The CDR3 sequence is 16 residues long. CDR1 and CDR2 from the germline V gene are SGHTA and FQGTGA. CDR3 amino acids: CASSLRGDRMNTEAFF. The covered CDR3 bases are TGTGCCAGCAGCTTACGAGGGGACAGGATGAACACTGAA.

To note about this clone: A read error may account for a junction end that differs from germline. The read ends 3 residues early relative to the CDR3; the germline J gene fills the gap. The rearrangement joins TRBV7-9 to TRBJ1-1; D remains ambiguous. Germline lookup yields CDR1 SEHNR and CDR2 FQNEAQ (reference sequence). This CDR3 region has 11 residues. Incomplete CDR3 DNA: TGTGCCGGCAGCTTAGCGGGCGCC. It translates to CAGSLAGA. The complete CDR3 protein is CAGSLAGAAFF.

Turning to this clone: The read halts 3 residues ahead of the CDR3 end, with the missing end drawn from the germline J gene. The chain links TRBV7-6 to TRBJ2-7; D is ambiguous. Deletions cut 3 bases from V and 0 bases from J, with 9 bases between. CDR1 SGHVS and CDR2 FNYEAQ come from the germline V gene. The CDR3 covers 14 residues. The CDR3 loop is CASSFDLSSYEQYF. Incomplete CDR3 DNA: TGTGCCAGCAGCTTTGACTTGAGCTCCTACGAG. The full variable domain, completed using reference TRBV7-6 and TRBJ2-7, is GAGVSQSPRYKVTKRGQDVALRCDPISGHVSLYWYRQALGQGPEFLTYFNYEAQQDKSGLPNDRFSAERPEGSISTLTIQRTEQRDSAMYRCASSFDLSSYEQYFGPGTRLTVT.

In regard to this clone: The observed sequence ends 3 residues before the CDR3 terminus, with the missing tail filled in from the germline J gene. The chain carries TRBV5-1 and TRBJ1-1; tentative D call: TRBD1 (6 bases). This CDR3 spans 15 amino acids. Germline CDR1 SGHRS, CDR2 YFSETQ. V lost 0 bases to trimming and J lost 2 bases, with 11 bases between them. The CDR3 here is CASSLAQGGNTEAFF. CDR3 DNA, as far as it was read: TGCGCCAGCAGCTTGGCACAGGGAGGAAACACTGAA.

This clone was picked up many times. The read ends 3 residues shy of where the CDR3 ends; the end is completed using the germline J gene. The rearrangement links TRBV28 to TRBJ2-3; D gene uncertain. The CDR3 consists of 11 residues. Trimming stripped 8 bases from V and 6 bases from J, with 9 bases between. Germline CDR1 is MDHEN and CDR2 is SYDVKM. The CDR3 bases that were read are TGTGCCAGCCGAATGCGGGATACG. It encodes CASRMRDT. The whole CDR3 protein is CASRMRDTQYF. The variable domain in full, completed from reference TRBV28 and TRBJ2-3, reads DVKVTQSSRYLVKRTGEKVFLECVQDMDHENMFWYRQDPGLGLRLIYFSYDVKMKEKGDIPEGYSVSREKKERFSLILESASTNQTSMYLCASRMRDTQYFGPGTRLTVL.